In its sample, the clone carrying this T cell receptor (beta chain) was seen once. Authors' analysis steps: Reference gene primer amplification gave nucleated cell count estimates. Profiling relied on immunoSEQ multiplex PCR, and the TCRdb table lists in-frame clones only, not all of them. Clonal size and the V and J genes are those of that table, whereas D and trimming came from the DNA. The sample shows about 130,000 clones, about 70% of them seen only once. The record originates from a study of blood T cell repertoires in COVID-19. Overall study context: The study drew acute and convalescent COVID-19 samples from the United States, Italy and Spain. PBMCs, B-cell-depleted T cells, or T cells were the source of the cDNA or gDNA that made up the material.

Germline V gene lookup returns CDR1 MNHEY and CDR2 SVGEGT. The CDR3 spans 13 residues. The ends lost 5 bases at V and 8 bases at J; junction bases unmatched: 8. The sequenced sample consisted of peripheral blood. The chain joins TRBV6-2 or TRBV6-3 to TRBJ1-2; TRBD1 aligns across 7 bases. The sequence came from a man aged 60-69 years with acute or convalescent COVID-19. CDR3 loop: CASSRGTAYGYTF. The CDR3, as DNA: TGTGCCAGCAGTCGAGGGACAGCTTACGGCTACACCTTC.